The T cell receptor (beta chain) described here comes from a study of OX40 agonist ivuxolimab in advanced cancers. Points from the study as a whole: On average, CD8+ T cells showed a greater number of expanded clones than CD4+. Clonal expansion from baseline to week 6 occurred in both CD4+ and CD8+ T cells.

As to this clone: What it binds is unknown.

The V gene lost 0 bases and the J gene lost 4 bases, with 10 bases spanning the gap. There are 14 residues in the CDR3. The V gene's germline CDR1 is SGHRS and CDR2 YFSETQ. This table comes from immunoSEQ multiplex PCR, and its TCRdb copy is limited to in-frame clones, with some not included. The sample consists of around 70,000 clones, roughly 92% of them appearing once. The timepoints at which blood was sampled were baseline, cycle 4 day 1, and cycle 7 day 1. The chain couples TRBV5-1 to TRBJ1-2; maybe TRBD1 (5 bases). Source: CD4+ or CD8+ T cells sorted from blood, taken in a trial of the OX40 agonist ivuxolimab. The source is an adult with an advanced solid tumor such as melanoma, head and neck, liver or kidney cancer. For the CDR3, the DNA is TGCGCCAGCAGCTTGGGGGGCCCAGGCTATGGCTACACCTTC. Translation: CASSLGGPGYGYTF.